The source of this T cell receptor beta chain is a study of cytomegalovirus exposure and HLA in healthy donors. Assay used: immunoSEQ multiplex PCR; TCRdb lists only in-frame clones, some missing. The table lists some 110,000 clones, about nine tenths of them singletons, with around 4.5% in the top ten. General study results and limits: Reports showed the classifier diagnosing cytomegalovirus status with high specificity and sensitivity. The tendency of first-cohort TCR clusters to co-occur in the 90 to 150 validation repertoires was the finding of a later analysis. Researchers catalogued some 160 TCR beta chains as cytomegalovirus-associated.

This clone was detected only a few times. Antigen unknown. This CDR3 comprises 15 residues. Germline CDR1 and CDR2: MNHNS and SASEGT. V was cut by 7 bases and J by 3 bases, with 13 bases left in between. The receptor comes from a man between 18 and 29 years old in good health and CMV-seropositive. The chain links TRBV6-1 to TRBJ1-6; D gene uncertain. What was sequenced was PBMCs. The chain's CDR3 is CASITRRSYNSPLHF. DNA of the CDR3: TGTGCCAGCATCACTCGACGGAGCTATAATTCACCCCTCCACTTT.